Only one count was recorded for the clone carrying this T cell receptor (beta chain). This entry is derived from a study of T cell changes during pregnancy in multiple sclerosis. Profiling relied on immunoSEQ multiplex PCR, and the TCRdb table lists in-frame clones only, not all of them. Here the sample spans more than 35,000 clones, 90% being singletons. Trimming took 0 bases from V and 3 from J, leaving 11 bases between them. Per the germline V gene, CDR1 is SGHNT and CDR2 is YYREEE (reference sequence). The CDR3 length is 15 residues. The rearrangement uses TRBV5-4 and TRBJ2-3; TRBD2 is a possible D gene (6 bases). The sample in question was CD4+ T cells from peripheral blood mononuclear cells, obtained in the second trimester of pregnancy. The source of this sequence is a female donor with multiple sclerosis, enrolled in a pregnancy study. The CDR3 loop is CASSLAGRGTDTQYF. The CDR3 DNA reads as TGTGCCAGCAGCTTGGCCGGGAGAGGGACAGATACGCAGTATTTT.